Below, one TCR beta chain is given with its context. No antigen is known for it. The record originates from a study of cytomegalovirus exposure and HLA in healthy donors. Study outcomes and limitations: Across donors, most TCRs were seen rarely, yet some public ones were widespread. The study put roughly 160 TCR beta chains on its list as cytomegalovirus-associated.

Method: immunoSEQ multiplex PCR; TCRdb's copy keeps in-frame clones and lacks some. The sample carries 190,000 or so clones, 80% to 85% recorded once. The sequence was collected from a woman aged 18 to 35 in good health and CMV-seropositive. The sample comprised PBMCs.

This CDR3 is CASKPGQLNSPLHF. The CDR3 DNA sequence: TGTGCCAGCAAGCCGGGACAGCTAAATTCACCCCTCCACTTT. The rearrangement uses TRBV9 and TRBJ1-6, with 7 nucleotides matching TRBD1. With V trimmed by 6 bases and J by 7 bases, 7 bases remained unmatched. The V gene's germline CDR1 is SGDLS and CDR2 YYNGEE. This CDR3 comprises 14 residues.